These 32 T cell receptor beta chains originate from one sample sequenced in a study of shared clonotypes between healthy human individuals. Naive CD8 cells were CD45RO-negative, positively selected for CCR7, excluding terminally differentiated effector memory CD45RA+ cells. TCRdb's copy holds only in-frame clones and misses some; the assay was immunoSEQ multiplex PCR. Found here are 1.5 million to 2.5 million clones, about 95% of them singletons; the top ten hold more than 0.9%. Sequencing was performed on naive CD8+ T cells sorted from blood. These receptors all stem from a young man in good health.

The rearrangement links TRBV7-2 to TRBJ2-7; the D gene could be TRBD1 or TRBD2 (6 bases each). This CDR3 region has 14 residues. Trimming took off 1 base at V and 5 bases at J, with 12 bases between the two ends. The germline CDR1 and CDR2 sequences are SGHTA and FQGNSA. Here the CDR3 DNA reads TGTGCCAGCAGCTTAGTGGGGGGCGCCAACGAGCAGTACTTC. It yields the protein CASSLVGGANEQYF.

The chain is built from TRBV7-9 and TRBJ2-1; D unclear. This CDR3 is built from 14 residues. The ends were cut back, 3 bases at V and 5 bases at J, with 11 bases in the middle. Germline CDR1 is SEHNR and CDR2 is FQNEAQ (reference sequence). In DNA form, the CDR3 reads TGTGCCAGCAGCTTCAGTCCAGGAAACAATGAGCAGTTCTTC. Its translation: CASSFSPGNNEQFF.

This clone was observed a few times. The chain couples TRBV28 to TRBJ1-5; the match to TRBD1 covers 7 bases. Trimming cost V 7 bases and J 11 bases; bases outside gene matches: 20. Germline CDR1 MDHEN, CDR2 SYDVKM. CDR3 length: 16 amino acids. This CDR3 reads CASTLAWGQTVVTQHF. CDR3 in DNA: TGTGCCAGCACCCTAGCTTGGGGACAGACCGTCGTGACCCAGCATTTT.

The chain joins TRBV9 to TRBJ2-1, with 11 bases identical to TRBD2. Germline CDR1 is SGDLS and CDR2 is YYNGEE. The CDR3 is 14 residues long. The J segment lost 8 bases and the V segment lost 3 bases, leaving 4 bases of the junction unmatched. CDR3 nucleotides: TGTGCCAGCAGCGCTAGCGGGAGGACCGATGAGCAGTTCTTC. It codes for CASSASGRTDEQFF.

With respect to this clone: The sample contains more than one DNA sequence encoding this CDR3. The chain carries TRBV9 and TRBJ1-1, with D maybe TRBD1 (5 bases). CDR1 and CDR2 (germline): SGDLS, YYNGEE. Trimming removed 2 bases from V and 4 bases from J, with 9 bases in between. The CDR3 is made up of 13 amino acids. The CDR3 DNA reads as TGTGCCAGCAGCGTCCAGGGTGGCACTGAAGCTTTCTTT. This translates into CASSVQGGTEAFF.

This sequence joins TRBV11-1 and TRBJ2-2; D uncertain. This CDR3 is 13 amino acids long. The V gene lost 5 bases and the J gene lost 2 bases, with 6 bases spanning the gap. Germline assignment: CDR1 SGHAT and CDR2 FQDESV (reference sequence). This CDR3 reads CASSTPNTGELFF. CDR3 sequence (DNA): TGTGCCAGCAGCACCCCTAACACCGGGGAGCTGTTTTTT.

About this clone: The identical CDR3 is also encoded by other nucleotide sequences in the sample. This chain links TRBV27 with TRBJ2-7; no reliable D call. The germline V gene encodes CDR1 MNHEY and CDR2 SMNVEV (reference sequence). V was trimmed by 2 bases and J by 2 bases, leaving 7 bases between them. CDR3 length: 13 amino acids. The CDR3 DNA is TGTGCCAGCAGTTTACGCGGAGCCTACGAGCAGTACTTC. Translation gives CASSLRGAYEQYF.

This chain connects TRBV13 to TRBJ2-7; D not resolved. V lost 1 base and J 2 bases, leaving 12 bases between the germline ends. The CDR3 extends over 15 amino acids. CDR1 and CDR2 from the germline V gene are PRHDT and FYEKMQ (reference sequence). The CDR3: CASSLVADPTYEQYF. CDR3 coding DNA: TGTGCCAGCAGCTTAGTGGCGGACCCCACCTACGAGCAGTACTTC.

The chain is built from TRBV15 and TRBJ2-7; D gene unclear. V was pared by 3 bases and J by 5 bases, with 17 bases between. The germline V gene has CDR1 LNHNV and CDR2 YYDKDF (reference sequence). This CDR3 contains 15 residues. The CDR3 sequence is CATSRTAGLGHEQYF. The CDR3 DNA sequence: TGTGCCACCAGCAGGACGGCCGGGCTAGGGCACGAGCAGTACTTC.

This chain uses TRBV4-3 with TRBJ1-2; D is ambiguous. V lost 3 bases and J 4 bases, leaving 12 bases between the germline ends. This CDR3 region has 14 residues. Germline V gene data show CDR1 as LGHNA and CDR2 as YSLEER. The CDR3, as DNA: TGCGCCAGCAGCCACCCGGGGTTAGGCTATGGCTACACCTTC. Its protein is CASSHPGLGYGYTF.

The rearrangement joins TRBV2 to TRBJ2-5, with D unclear. V lost 0 bases and J 1 base, leaving 18 bases between the germline ends. This CDR3 has 18 amino acids. Germline assignment: CDR1 SNHLY and CDR2 FYNNEI. The CDR3 protein is CASSEAHATRWVQETQYF. The DNA for the CDR3 is TGTGCCAGCAGTGAAGCGCATGCGACAAGATGGGTCCAAGAGACCCAGTACTTC.

This clone was seen once. This rearrangement joins TRBV5-6 to TRBJ2-7, with D maybe TRBD1 (5 bases). The CDR3 consists of 13 residues. The ends were cut back, 3 bases at V and 4 bases at J, with 11 bases in the middle. Germline loops: CDR1 SGHDT, CDR2 YYEEEE. For the CDR3, the DNA is TGTGCCAGCAGCTGGGGCGCCAGGTACGAGCAGTACTTC. This translates into CASSWGARYEQYF.

V is TRBV4-1 and J is TRBJ2-7; D may match TRBD1 or TRBD2 (5 bases each). V lost 2 bases to trimming and J lost 3 bases, with 23 bases between them. Per the germline V gene, CDR1 is MGHRA and CDR2 is YSYEKL. The CDR3 totals 18 residues. CDR3 DNA sequence: TGCGCCAGCAGCCAATACGGTGAAGGGCTAGAGGGGCTCTACGAGCAGTACTTC. Translating it yields CASSQYGEGLEGLYEQYF.

This clone was observed a handful of times. This rearrangement joins TRBV5-8 to TRBJ1-2, with TRBD1 as a possible D gene (6 bases). Trimming pared 0 bases from V and 3 bases from J, leaving 9 bases between. The CDR3 sequence is 14 residues long. Germline CDR1 reads SGHTS; CDR2 reads YDEGEE. The CDR3 protein is CASSLDREDYGYTF. The CDR3 nucleotides are TGTGCCAGCAGCTTGGACAGGGAAGACTATGGCTACACCTTC.

In DNA, the CDR3 is TGCGCCAGCAGCCAAGCCCAATCGGCGGAAAACACTGAAGCTTTCTTT. Translating gives CASSQAQSAENTEAFF. This chain links TRBV4-1 with TRBJ1-1; D is unclear. Trimming removed 1 base at V and 2 bases at J, with 14 bases between. Germline CDR1 reads MGHRA; CDR2 reads YSYEKL. This CDR3 contains 16 residues.

This chain links TRBV7-6 with TRBJ2-7; 7 bases are shared with TRBD2. The CDR3 covers 15 residues. Germline CDR1 SGHVS, CDR2 FNYEAQ. Trimming at V came to 0 bases and at J to 7 bases, leaving 9 bases not matched to a gene. The CDR3 reads CASSLAGGPSGEQYF. The CDR3, as DNA: TGTGCCAGCAGCTTAGCGGGAGGGCCCTCGGGTGAGCAGTACTTC.

V is TRBV27 and J is TRBJ2-7; 10 bases map to TRBD2. CDR3 length: 15 amino acids. Germline V lookup: CDR1 MNHEY, CDR2 SMNVEV (reference sequence). V shed 8 bases and J 4 bases; nucleotides not matched to a gene: 11. The CDR3 sequence: CASSPLGTSVYEQYF. The CDR3 region has the DNA TGTGCCAGCTCCCCTTTGGGGACTAGCGTGTACGAGCAGTACTTC.

The count of this clone is one. The J gene is TRBJ1-2, the V gene TRBV11-2, with TRBD1 matching over 7 bases. This CDR3 contains 16 residues. The germline gives CDR1 SGHAT, CDR2 FQNNGV. Trimming removed 1 base from V and 2 bases from J; junction bases left unmatched: 7. CDR3 protein: CASSLGQGGNNYGYTF. The CDR3 nucleotides are TGTGCCAGCAGCTTAGGCCAGGGGGGGAACAACTATGGCTACACCTTC. Supplemented by reference TRBV11-2 and TRBJ1-2, the full variable domain reads EAGVAQSPRYKIIEKRQSVAFWCNPISGHATLYWYQQILGQGPKLLIQFQNNGVVDDSQLPKDRFSAERLKGVDSTLKIQPAKLEDSAVYLCASSLGQGGNNYGYTFGSGTRLTVV.

The rearrangement uses TRBV12-5 and TRBJ2-7, with a tentative D call TRBD2 (7 bases). Trimming stripped 1 base from V and 6 bases from J, with 16 bases between. From germline, CDR1 is LGHNT and CDR2 FRNRAP. The CDR3 covers 15 residues. The CDR3 DNA reads as TGTGCTAGTGGTTTGGACCGGGCAGGGGAGGGCGAGCAGTACTTC. Its protein is CASGLDRAGEGEQYF.

The chain is built from TRBV6-1 and TRBJ2-2; 7 bases map to TRBD2. CDR1 MNHNS and CDR2 SASEGT come from the germline V gene. The V segment lost 1 base and the J segment 5 bases; nucleotides outside the gene matches: 10. The CDR3 contains 17 residues. The CDR3, as DNA: TGTGCCAGCAGTGAAGGCCCGGGACTAACCCTTACCGGGGAGCTGTTTTTT. It translates to CASSEGPGLTLTGELFF.

The gene calls are TRBV11-2 and TRBJ1-1; D is uncertain. The germline V and J ends were trimmed by 3 bases and 1 base, with 12 bases remaining between them. The CDR3 contains 15 residues. Germline V CDR1 and CDR2: SGHAT, FQNNGV. This CDR3 is CASSFSGYRNTEAFF. DNA for the CDR3: TGTGCCAGCAGCTTCTCCGGGTACAGGAACACTGAAGCTTTCTTT.

The chain is built from TRBV4-1 and TRBJ2-5, with a weak D call TRBD1 (6 bases). V gave up 0 bases and J gave up 2 bases, with 16 bases separating them. CDR3 size: 17 residues. CDR1 is MGHRA and CDR2 is YSYEKL in the germline V gene. The CDR3 DNA follows: TGCGCCAGCAGCCAAGATCAGGGGTCTACCTCTCAAGAGACCCAGTACTTC. It yields the protein CASSQDQGSTSQETQYF.

In its sample, this clone was seen once. The rearrangement links TRBV9 to TRBJ2-7; weak D call: TRBD2 (6 bases). The CDR3 covers 15 residues. Germline lookup yields CDR1 SGDLS and CDR2 YYNGEE. With 7 bases removed from V and 3 bases from J, the gap between germline ends came to 20 bases. The CDR3 loop reads CASGSGAGSLYEQYF. In DNA, the CDR3 is TGTGCCAGCGGGTCGGGAGCGGGCTCCCTCTACGAGCAGTACTTC.

V and J are TRBV14 and TRBJ1-2; D might be TRBD1 (5 bases). V lost 5 bases and J lost 2, with 6 bases in between. CDR1 is SGHDN and CDR2 is FVKESK in the germline V gene. CDR3 size: 12 residues. CDR3: CASSEGNYGYTF. CDR3 in DNA: TGTGCCAGCAGCGAGGGGAACTATGGCTACACCTTC.

This clone has only one observation. The chain couples TRBV21-1 to TRBJ1-2. TRBV21-1 is given as a pseudogene. The CDR3 sequence is 16 residues long. CDR3 nucleotide sequence: TGTGCCAGCAGCCGACCCCGACGGTGTGGGTTCTATGGCTACACCTTC. Residues: CASSRPRRCGFYGYTF.

The V and J genes are TRBV5-6 and TRBJ2-7; 10 bases agree with TRBD1. The germline CDR1 and CDR2 sequences are SGHDT and YYEEEE. Trimming cost V 1 base and J 1 base; bases outside gene matches: 2. The CDR3 consists of 15 residues. As DNA, the CDR3 is TGTGCCAGCAGCTTGTGGGACAGGGGATCCTACGAGCAGTACTTC. It is translated as CASSLWDRGSYEQYF.

CDR3 amino acids: CASSPGRDSYEQYF. The CDR3 DNA sequence: TGTGCCAGCAGTCCGGGACGGGATTCCTACGAGCAGTACTTC. The V call is TRBV27, the J call TRBJ2-7; D possibly uses TRBD1 or TRBD2 (5 bases each). Trimming left V 5 bases short and J 1 base short, with 12 bases between. Germline V gene data show CDR1 as MNHEY and CDR2 as SMNVEV (reference sequence). This CDR3 is built from 14 residues.

The V gene is TRBV12-5, the J gene TRBJ2-1; D gene ambiguous. The CDR3 spans 15 residues. The V and J ends lost 6 bases and 0 bases respectively, with 12 bases between them. Per germline, CDR1 LGHNT and CDR2 FRNRAP. The CDR3: CASGVSSGSYNEQFF. DNA for the CDR3: TGTGCTAGTGGAGTCAGTTCCGGCTCCTACAATGAGCAGTTCTTC. Complete variable domain (other parts from reference TRBV12-5 and TRBJ2-1): DARVTQTPRHKVTEMGQEVTMRCQPILGHNTVFWYRQTMMQGLELLAYFRNRAPLDDSGMPKDRFSAEMPDATLATLKIQPSEPRDSAVYFCASGVSSGSYNEQFFGPGTRLTVL.

The chain has TRBV7-8 and TRBJ2-2; 11 nucleotides line up with TRBD2. CDR1 SGHVS and CDR2 FQNEAQ come from the germline V gene. V dropped 4 bases and J dropped 1; count of bases not matched to a gene: 5. The CDR3 covers 17 residues. CDR3 nucleotide sequence: TGTGCCAGCAGCTCCTTTGGGACTAGCGGGAACACCGGGGAGCTGTTTTTT. As protein: CASSSFGTSGNTGELFF.

With regard to this clone: This sample includes further DNA sequences coding for the same CDR3. The rearrangement links TRBV7-9 to TRBJ1-1; D uncertain. The germline V gene has CDR1 SEHNR and CDR2 FQNEAQ (reference sequence). The CDR3 sequence is 12 residues long. V lost 5 bases to trimming and J lost 3 bases, with 7 bases between them. The CDR3 sequence: CASSPRDTEAFF. DNA for the CDR3: TGTGCCAGCAGCCCAAGGGACACTGAAGCTTTCTTT.

The chain links TRBV4-3 to TRBJ1-1; no firm D call. Deletions cut 1 base from V and 5 bases from J, with 8 bases between. Germline CDR1 LGHNA, CDR2 YSLEER. The CDR3 contains 13 residues. CDR3: CASSQGWPTEAFF. The CDR3, as DNA: TGCGCCAGCAGCCAAGGTTGGCCTACTGAAGCTTTCTTT.

The J gene is TRBJ2-7, the V gene TRBV4-3, with TRBD1 identical over 7 bases. With 4 bases clipped from V and 2 bases from J, the junction kept 8 bases outside the gene matches. The germline V gene has CDR1 LGHNA and CDR2 YSLEER. The CDR3 loop spans 15 amino acids. Here the CDR3 DNA reads TGCGCCAGCAGCCCAGGGGACAGTCTCACCTACGAGCAGTACTTC. Its protein product is CASSPGDSLTYEQYF.